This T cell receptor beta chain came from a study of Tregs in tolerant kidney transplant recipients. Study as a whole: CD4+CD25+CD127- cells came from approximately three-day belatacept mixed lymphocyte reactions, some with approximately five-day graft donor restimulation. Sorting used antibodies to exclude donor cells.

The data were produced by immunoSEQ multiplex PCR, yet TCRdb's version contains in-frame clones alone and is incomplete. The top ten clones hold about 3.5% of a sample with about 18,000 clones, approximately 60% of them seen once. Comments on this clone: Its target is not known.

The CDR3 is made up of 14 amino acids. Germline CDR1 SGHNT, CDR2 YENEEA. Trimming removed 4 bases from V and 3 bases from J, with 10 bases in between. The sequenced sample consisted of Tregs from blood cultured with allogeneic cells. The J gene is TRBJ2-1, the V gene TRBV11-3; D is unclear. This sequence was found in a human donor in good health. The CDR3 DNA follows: TGTGCCAGCAGCTACCGAACGGTCTACAATGAGCAGTTCTTC. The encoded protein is CASSYRTVYNEQFF.